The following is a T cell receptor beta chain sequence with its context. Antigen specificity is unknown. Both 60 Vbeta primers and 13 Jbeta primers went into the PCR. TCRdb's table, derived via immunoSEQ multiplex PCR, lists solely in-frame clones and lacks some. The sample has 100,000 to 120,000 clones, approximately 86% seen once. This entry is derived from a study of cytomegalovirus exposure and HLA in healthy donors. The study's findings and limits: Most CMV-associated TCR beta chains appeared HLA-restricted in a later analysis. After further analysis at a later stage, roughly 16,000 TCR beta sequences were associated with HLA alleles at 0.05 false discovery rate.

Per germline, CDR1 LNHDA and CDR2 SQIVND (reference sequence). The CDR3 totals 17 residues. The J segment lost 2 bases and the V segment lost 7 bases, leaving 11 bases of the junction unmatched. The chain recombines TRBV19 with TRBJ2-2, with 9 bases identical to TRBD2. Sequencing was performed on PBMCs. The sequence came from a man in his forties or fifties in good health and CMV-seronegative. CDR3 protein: CASTHLAGVTNTGELFF. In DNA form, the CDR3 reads TGTGCCAGTACCCATTTAGCGGGGGTAACTAACACCGGGGAGCTGTTTTTT.